The T cell receptor beta chain described here comes from a study of blood T cells in healthy people across ages. In its sample, this clonotype was seen many times. No antigen is known for it. No fewer than 5 micrograms of total RNA were isolated from every sample. Study conclusions and caveats: Donor CMV status was unknown, possibly confounding expanded clonotype changes. Since the PBMCs were unsorted, naive and antigen-experienced cells could not be conclusively compared.

Together with a sample-barcoded 5' primer, a J-beta primer mix was included in a second PCR lasting roughly 6 to 12 cycles. Sequencing yielded, for each sample, at least 3 million paired-end reads carrying CDR3. TCRdb reprocessed the 5' RACE reads via MiXCR and lists one record per CDR3 protein. Here the sample spans 800,000 to 950,000 distinct CDR3 sequences, 36% being singletons. This CDR3 spans 16 amino acids. The V and J ends lost 6 bases and 2 bases, in that order; junction bases with no gene match: 9. The gene calls are TRBV12-3 or TRBV12-4 and TRBJ2-3; 9 positions match TRBD2. This clonotype was sampled from a young man in good health. Sequencing used blood. CDR3 in amino acids: CASSLISGGITDTQYF. The CDR3 DNA reads as TGTGCCAGCAGCCTAATTAGCGGGGGAATCACAGATACGCAGTATTTT.